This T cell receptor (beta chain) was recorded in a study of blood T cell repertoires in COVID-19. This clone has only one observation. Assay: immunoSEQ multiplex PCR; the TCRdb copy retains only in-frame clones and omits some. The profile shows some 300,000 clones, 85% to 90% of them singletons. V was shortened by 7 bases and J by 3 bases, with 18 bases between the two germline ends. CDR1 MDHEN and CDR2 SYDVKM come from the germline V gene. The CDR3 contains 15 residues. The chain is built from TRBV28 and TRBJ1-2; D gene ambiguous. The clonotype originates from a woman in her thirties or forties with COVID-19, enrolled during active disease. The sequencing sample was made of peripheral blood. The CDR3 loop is CASTPVLAGYYGYTF. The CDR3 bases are TGTGCCAGCACCCCCGTTTTGGCAGGTTACTATGGCTACACCTTC.